The next 12 T cell receptor beta chains were all read from a single sample in a study of read filtering for tumor transcriptome and immune sequencing. From 300 to 450 ng of RNA, a library with molecular barcoded alpha/delta and beta/gamma adaptors was made. TCRdb re-analysed the reads in MiXCR, keeping a single row per CDR3 protein. The sample has 50,000 to 65,000 distinct CDR3 sequences; around an eighth are singletons. Sample: a population of CD138-negative cells sorted from bone marrow. These TCRs come from a donor aged 40 or older with multiple myeloma.

This clonotype was recorded only once. This is likely an artifact of a read error, given a far larger clone one base away. The J gene is TRBJ2-1, the V gene TRBV7-9, with no clear D. The CDR3 extends over 15 amino acids. Germline CDR1 reads SEHNR; CDR2 reads FQNEAQ (reference sequence). V was shortened by 0 bases and J by 6 bases, with 12 bases between the two germline ends. CDR3 region: CASSLATFILNEQFF. The CDR3 DNA sequence: TGTGCCAGCAGCTTAGCGACTTTCATACTCAATGAGCAGTTCTTC.

Only a few counts were recorded for this clonotype. V and J are TRBV20-1 and TRBJ2-1; 13 nucleotides match TRBD2. Trimming removed 1 base from V and 4 bases from J; junction bases left unmatched: 13. Germline V CDR1 and CDR2: DFQATT, SNEGSKA (reference sequence). The CDR3 has 19 amino acids. The CDR3 DNA reads as TGCAGTGCTAGAGGATTCGGACTAGCGGGGGCCAGGAGGTACAATGAGCAGTTCTTC. It specifies CSARGFGLAGARRYNEQFF.

The chain has TRBV11-2 and TRBJ2-1, with D perhaps TRBD2 (5 bases). Germline CDR1 is SGHAT and CDR2 is FQNNGV. V was trimmed by 5 bases and J by 4 bases, leaving 18 bases between them. The CDR3 loop spans 16 amino acids. CDR3 protein: CASSPTGSFFYNEQFF. The CDR3 nucleotides are TGTGCCAGCAGCCCGACGGGGTCCTTTTTTTACAATGAGCAGTTCTTC.

This clonotype was observed a few times. This chain links TRBV18 with TRBJ2-7; 9 positions match TRBD2. The trim removed 2 bases at V and 1 base at J, leaving 3 bases unmatched. The CDR3 is 15 amino acids. CDR1 and CDR2 from the germline V gene are KGHSH and LQKENI. The CDR3 coding sequence is TGTGCCAGCTCACCAAGCGGGGGGCTATCCTACGAGCAGTACTTC. This gives the protein CASSPSGGLSYEQYF.

The V and J genes are TRBV6-2 or TRBV6-3 and TRBJ1-3, with D unclear. In germline, CDR1 is MNHEY, CDR2 SVGEGT. V shed 6 bases and J shed 2 bases, with 11 bases lying between them. CDR3 length: 14 amino acids. The CDR3 reads CASSFGPPGNTIYF. DNA of the CDR3: TGTGCCAGCAGCTTCGGACCTCCTGGAAACACCATATATTTT.

With regard to this clonotype: Because it lacks the conserved phenylalanine or tryptophan at the end, this CDR3 is likely a read error. The chain couples TRBV11-3 to TRBJ2-5; D is uncertain. The V gene lost 2 bases and the J gene lost 2 bases, with 18 bases spanning the gap. The CDR3 covers 17 residues. Germline CDR1 reads SGHNT; CDR2 reads YENEEA. DNA for the CDR3: TGTGCCAGCAGCTTATCTCCTTTGATAGGAAAGCAAGAGACCCAGTACTCC. This sequence encodes CASSLSPLIGKQETQYS.

A note on this clonotype: It may be a read error: a sequence one base away is much more abundant. The rearrangement joins TRBV6-5 to TRBJ1-1; maybe TRBD1 (5 bases). The CDR3 contains 15 residues. Trimming left V 8 bases short and J 3 bases short, with 19 bases between. The germline CDR1 and CDR2 sequences are MNHEY and SVGAGI. The CDR3 nucleotides read TGTGCCAGCGGGCGAGACAGTGCAGTATACACTGAAGCTTTCTTT. Its protein is CASGRDSAVYTEAFF.

To note about this clonotype: A single base is all that separates this from a far larger clone, so a read error is likely. The CDR3 region has the DNA TGTGCCAGCAGTACAGACTTGGATACGCAGTATTTT. Its translation: CASSTDLDTQYF. The chain employs TRBV6-5 and TRBJ2-3; D ambiguous. Germline CDR1 and CDR2: MNHEY and SVGAGI. V was pared by 5 bases and J by 6 bases, with 9 bases between. The CDR3 is 12 amino acids.

This clonotype was found a few times. The chain uses TRBV7-2 and TRBJ2-1; D is perhaps TRBD1 (6 bases). This CDR3 is 11 amino acids long. Germline assignment: CDR1 SGHTA and CDR2 FQGNSA. V was trimmed by 4 bases and J by 12 bases, leaving 10 bases between them. The CDR3 sequence is CASSSGDGQFF. CDR3 nucleotides: TGTGCCAGCAGCTCAGGGGATGGGCAGTTCTTC.

On this clonotype itself: A much larger clone sits a single nucleotide away, making a read error possible. It is likely a read error, because the conserved phenylalanine at the end of the CDR3 is missing. J is TRBJ1-1 and V is TRBV6-4; D remains ambiguous. The germline gives CDR1 MRHNA, CDR2 SNTAGT. This CDR3 has 14 residues. V lost 6 bases and J 1 base, leaving 12 bases between the germline ends. In DNA, the CDR3 is TGTGCCAGCAGAAACAACCCTGGGAACACTGAAGCTTTCTCT. Its protein product is CASRNNPGNTEAFS.

This clonotype was seen ten or more times. The CDR3 loop is CATQTQSSLAGKGTDTQYF. CDR3 in DNA: TGTGCCACTCAAACACAGTCTTCACTAGCGGGGAAGGGCACAGATACGCAGTATTTT. The V and J genes are TRBV18 and TRBJ2-3; 10 bases line up with TRBD2. The CDR3 runs 19 residues. The germline V gene has CDR1 KGHSH and CDR2 LQKENI. V shed 10 bases, J shed 1 base, and the junction held 20 bases outside the gene matches.

This clonotype was counted many times. The V and J genes are TRBV7-8 and TRBJ2-5; no definite D call. The CDR3 loop spans 18 amino acids. V was pared by 0 bases and J by 3 bases, with 20 bases between. The germline gives CDR1 SGHVS, CDR2 FQNEAQ. CDR3: CASSLALLGLGTEETQYF. In nucleotides, the CDR3 is TGTGCCAGCAGCTTAGCTTTATTGGGATTAGGTACCGAAGAGACCCAGTACTTC.